This is a list of T cell receptor beta chains from one sample in a study of early T cells in non-severe SARS-CoV-2 infection. A single record per CDR3 protein comes from TCRdb applying MiXCR to the 5' RACE reads. The table has tens of thousands of distinct CDR3 sequences, under 9% seen once. Specimen: whole blood, collected at baseline. Receptors were obtained from an adult who was a healthcare worker with PCR-confirmed SARS-CoV-2 infection or an uninfected control (not recorded which). The conserved cysteine and the conserved F or W are not part of the CDR3 here. A D gene is named only where the DNA matches it firmly.

V gene: TRBV7-8; D gene: TRBD1; CDR3 length: 12; J gene: TRBJ2-7; CDR3 protein: ASSLGQGRYEQY
V gene: TRBV12-3/TRBV12-4; D gene: .; CDR3 length: 11; J gene: TRBJ2-4; CDR3 protein: ASSRDTRNIQY
V gene: TRBV11-2; D gene: .; CDR3 length: 11; J gene: TRBJ1-5; CDR3 protein: ASSFQSELPQH
V gene: TRBV6-6; D gene: .; CDR3 length: 12; J gene: TRBJ2-3; CDR3 protein: ASSYGFPADTQY
V gene: TRBV5-1; D gene: .; CDR3 length: 11; J gene: TRBJ1-2; CDR3 protein: ASSLDNGYGYT
V gene: TRBV2; D gene: .; CDR3 length: 11; J gene: TRBJ1-5; CDR3 protein: ASRSQVNQPQH
V gene: TRBV12-3/TRBV12-4; D gene: .; CDR3 length: 12; J gene: TRBJ2-7; CDR3 protein: ASRVWGMNYEQY
V gene: TRBV6-1; D gene: .; CDR3 length: 12; J gene: TRBJ1-6; CDR3 protein: ASSRRGGDSPLH
V gene: TRBV18; D gene: .; CDR3 length: 14; J gene: TRBJ1-4; CDR3 protein: ASSPPEGTTNEKLF
V gene: TRBV19; D gene: .; CDR3 length: 9; J gene: TRBJ2-7; CDR3 protein: ASGGSYEQY
V gene: TRBV18; D gene: .; CDR3 length: 11; J gene: TRBJ1-6; CDR3 protein: ASSPQTNSPLH
V gene: TRBV7-9; D gene: .; CDR3 length: 10; J gene: TRBJ1-3; CDR3 protein: ASRDSGNTIY
V gene: TRBV10-1; D gene: TRBD1; CDR3 length: 12; J gene: TRBJ2-2; CDR3 protein: ASSEAQGSGELF
V gene: TRBV14; D gene: .; CDR3 length: 13; J gene: TRBJ1-1; CDR3 protein: ASSQGGTMNTEAF
V gene: TRBV28; D gene: TRBD1; CDR3 length: 14; J gene: TRBJ2-7; CDR3 protein: ASSSPWTGVSYEQY
V gene: TRBV5-4; D gene: TRBD1; CDR3 length: 14; J gene: TRBJ2-5; CDR3 protein: ASSSGTGGGQETQY
V gene: TRBV6-1; D gene: .; CDR3 length: 11; J gene: TRBJ1-4; CDR3 protein: ASTQGGWEKLF
V gene: TRBV20-1; D gene: .; CDR3 length: 12; J gene: TRBJ1-1; CDR3 protein: SARLSGGWTEAF
V gene: TRBV29-1; D gene: TRBD2; CDR3 length: 14; J gene: TRBJ2-2; CDR3 protein: SVRLAPRGPTGELF
V gene: TRBV12-3/TRBV12-4; D gene: TRBD1; CDR3 length: 12; J gene: TRBJ2-3; CDR3 protein: ASRLTGATDTQY
V gene: TRBV5-6; D gene: .; CDR3 length: 15; J gene: TRBJ1-3; CDR3 protein: ASSWGPGQGLGNTIY
V gene: TRBV10-3; D gene: TRBD1; CDR3 length: 11; J gene: TRBJ1-2; CDR3 protein: AISATGEYGYT
V gene: TRBV21-1; D gene: .; CDR3 length: 13; J gene: TRBJ1-1; CDR3 protein: ASSKESRGANEAF
V gene: TRBV5-5; D gene: .; CDR3 length: 13; J gene: TRBJ2-7; CDR3 protein: ASSLEGRLSYEQY
V gene: TRBV9; D gene: TRBD1; CDR3 length: 13; J gene: TRBJ2-7; CDR3 protein: ASSARTGFPYEQY
V gene: TRBV11-2; D gene: TRBD2; CDR3 length: 14; J gene: TRBJ2-5; CDR3 protein: ASSLGLAGASETQY
V gene: TRBV7-3; D gene: .; CDR3 length: 13; J gene: TRBJ1-6; CDR3 protein: ASSPRGGADSPLH
V gene: TRBV29-1; D gene: .; CDR3 length: 9; J gene: TRBJ2-3; CDR3 protein: SGGSTDTQY
V gene: TRBV27; D gene: .; CDR3 length: 11; J gene: TRBJ1-5; CDR3 protein: ASRMDGNQPQH
V gene: TRBV27; D gene: .; CDR3 length: 13; J gene: TRBJ1-6; CDR3 protein: ASSDRNRENSPLH
V gene: TRBV5-4; D gene: TRBD1; CDR3 length: 12; J gene: TRBJ1-6; CDR3 protein: ASSPTGPNSPLH
V gene: TRBV29-1; D gene: .; CDR3 length: 12; J gene: TRBJ2-2; CDR3 protein: SVETSYGTGELF
V gene: TRBV18; D gene: TRBD1; CDR3 length: 12; J gene: TRBJ1-6; CDR3 protein: ASSPTGERSPLH
V gene: TRBV5-1; D gene: TRBD2; CDR3 length: 13; J gene: TRBJ2-2; CDR3 protein: ASSFRGDYTGELF
V gene: TRBV7-8; D gene: .; CDR3 length: 12; J gene: TRBJ2-7; CDR3 protein: ASRAGGDSYEQY
V gene: TRBV19; D gene: .; CDR3 length: 11; J gene: TRBJ2-1; CDR3 protein: ASSLITGSEQF
V gene: TRBV6-1; D gene: TRBD1; CDR3 length: 12; J gene: TRBJ2-7; CDR3 protein: ASRVTTGAYEQY
V gene: TRBV7-2; D gene: TRBD2; CDR3 length: 13; J gene: TRBJ2-5; CDR3 protein: ASSLTWTRWETQY
V gene: TRBV7-9; D gene: TRBD1; CDR3 length: 11; J gene: TRBJ1-2; CDR3 protein: ASSSGTGDGYT
V gene: TRBV7-9; D gene: TRBD2; CDR3 length: 13; J gene: TRBJ2-1; CDR3 protein: ASSRGASGSNEQF
V gene: TRBV12-3/TRBV12-4; D gene: .; CDR3 length: 14; J gene: TRBJ2-1; CDR3 protein: ASSYTQSPPENEQF
V gene: TRBV5-1; D gene: TRBD1; CDR3 length: 14; J gene: TRBJ2-1; CDR3 protein: ASSSLGQGGYNEQF
V gene: TRBV27; D gene: .; CDR3 length: 11; J gene: TRBJ2-2; CDR3 protein: ASSLLATGELF
V gene: TRBV9; D gene: .; CDR3 length: 13; J gene: TRBJ1-4; CDR3 protein: ASSVGVGPGEKLF
V gene: TRBV6-6; D gene: .; CDR3 length: 13; J gene: TRBJ2-7; CDR3 protein: ASSPNRAGDDEQY
V gene: TRBV5-1; D gene: .; CDR3 length: 13; J gene: TRBJ1-1; CDR3 protein: ASSLARGSMAEAF
V gene: TRBV19; D gene: .; CDR3 length: 13; J gene: TRBJ2-1; CDR3 protein: ASSHQGSTYNEQF
V gene: TRBV9; D gene: .; CDR3 length: 12; J gene: TRBJ2-5; CDR3 protein: ASSVEGSSETQY
V gene: TRBV2; D gene: .; CDR3 length: 11; J gene: TRBJ2-3; CDR3 protein: ASSEEAADTQY
V gene: TRBV6-6; D gene: .; CDR3 length: 14; J gene: TRBJ2-2; CDR3 protein: ASSYSIGQLTGELF
V gene: TRBV18; D gene: .; CDR3 length: 14; J gene: TRBJ1-6; CDR3 protein: ASSPTHQSNNSPLH
V gene: TRBV7-8; D gene: .; CDR3 length: 12; J gene: TRBJ2-5; CDR3 protein: ASSLGTNQETQY
V gene: TRBV20-1; D gene: .; CDR3 length: 12; J gene: TRBJ2-5; CDR3 protein: SARGNRVSETQY
V gene: TRBV5-1; D gene: TRBD1; CDR3 length: 12; J gene: TRBJ1-1; CDR3 protein: ASSWGQEGTEAF
V gene: TRBV12-3/TRBV12-4; D gene: TRBD2; CDR3 length: 13; J gene: TRBJ2-1; CDR3 protein: ASSTTSGGAYEQF
V gene: TRBV13; D gene: TRBD1; CDR3 length: 15; J gene: TRBJ2-7; CDR3 protein: ASSANRDRRTPYEQY
V gene: TRBV2; D gene: .; CDR3 length: 15; J gene: TRBJ2-6; CDR3 protein: ASSEAGTVTGANVLT